What follows are 12 T cell receptor beta chains derived from one specimen sequenced in a study of shared clonotypes between healthy human individuals. The data were produced by immunoSEQ multiplex PCR, yet TCRdb's version contains in-frame clones alone and is incomplete. The repertoire includes around 530,000 clones, around 76% of them detected once, and 12% sits in the top ten. The sample taken for sequencing was PBMCs. The receptors shown here come from a woman in her thirties or forties in good health. Some clones in this sample may be carry-over from other donors' samples.

As regards this clone: This specimen includes other DNA sequences encoding the same CDR3. V is TRBV18 and J is TRBJ2-5; a weak D match, TRBD1 (6 bases). The CDR3 length is 14 residues. Germline V gives CDR1 KGHSH, CDR2 LQKENI. V lost 3 bases, J lost 2 bases, and 10 bases lay in between. Here the CDR3 reads CASSPGTLQETQYF. CDR3 DNA sequence: TGTGCCAGCTCACCGGGGACACTACAAGAGACCCAGTACTTC.

The J gene is TRBJ2-7, the V gene TRBV28, with D unclear. V lost 6 bases, J lost 3 bases, and 6 bases lay in between. The CDR3 is 11 amino acids. The germline gives CDR1 MDHEN, CDR2 SYDVKM. This CDR3 is CASSDGYEQYF. CDR3 DNA: TGTGCCAGCAGCGACGGCTACGAGCAGTACTTC.

This rearrangement joins TRBV28 to TRBJ2-5; D is uncertain. TRBJ2-7 explains the end of the DNA better; the J call may be wrong. From germline, CDR1 is MDHEN and CDR2 SYDVKM. The CDR3 has 11 residues. In DNA, the CDR3 is TGTGCCAGCAGTTCCCCCTACGAGCAGTACTTC. Encoded protein: CASSSPYEQYF.

The gene calls are TRBV14 and TRBJ1-1; a possible D gene is TRBD1 (5 bases). V lost 2 bases, J lost 6 bases, and 19 bases lay in between. This CDR3 spans 16 amino acids. The germline V gene encodes CDR1 SGHDN and CDR2 FVKESK. This CDR3 is CASSQLGQGTVPEAFF. In nucleotides, the CDR3 is TGTGCCAGCAGCCAATTGGGGCAGGGAACAGTACCTGAAGCTTTCTTT. The full variable domain, in which reference TRBV14 and TRBJ1-1 provide the parts outside the CDR3, is EAGVTQFPSHSVIEKGQTVTLRCDPISGHDNLYWYRRVMGKEIKFLLHFVKESKQDESGMPNNRFLAERTGGTYSTLKVQPAELEDSGVYFCASSQLGQGTVPEAFFGQGTRLTVV.

This rearrangement joins TRBV9 to TRBJ2-3, with D possibly matching TRBD2 (6 bases). This CDR3 contains 15 residues. Germline values: CDR1 SGDLS, CDR2 YYNGEE. Trimming took 2 bases from V and 2 from J, leaving 12 bases between them. Here the CDR3 DNA reads TGTGCCAGCAGCGTTCGGGCTAGCGTCACAGATACGCAGTATTTT. It codes for CASSVRASVTDTQYF.

This clone appeared a single time. The V call is TRBV6-6, the J call TRBJ2-7; TRBD1 might be the D (7 bases). CDR1 is MNHNY and CDR2 is SVGAGI in the germline V gene (reference sequence). Trimming cost V 5 bases and J 7 bases, with 12 bases left between them. The CDR3 loop spans 12 amino acids. CDR3 sequence: CASSKGAGEQYF. The CDR3 DNA reads as TGTGCCAGCAGTAAGGGGGCGGGGGAGCAGTACTTC.

The V gene is TRBV6-5, the J gene TRBJ2-7; D unclear. The CDR3 sequence is 13 residues long. Trimming stripped 1 base from V and 4 bases from J, with 8 bases between. Germline CDR1 is MNHEY and CDR2 is SVGAGI. CDR3 DNA: TGTGCCAGCAGTTACTACCTCGGGTACGAGCAGTACTTC. This codes for CASSYYLGYEQYF.

The chain has TRBV5-1 and TRBJ1-5; possible D gene TRBD1, 5 bases. CDR1 SGHRS and CDR2 YFSETQ come from the germline V gene. CDR3 length equals 14 residues. The V end was cut by 4 bases, the J end by 4 bases, with 12 bases between. CDR3 protein: CASSPGSLNQPQHF. CDR3 in DNA: TGCGCCAGCAGCCCAGGGAGCCTAAATCAGCCCCAGCATTTT.

V and J are TRBV7-2 and TRBJ2-5; no definite D call. The CDR3 loop spans 12 amino acids. Germline CDR1 SGHTA, CDR2 FQGNSA. Trimming took off 1 base at V and 7 bases at J, with 7 bases between the two ends. The CDR3 loop reads CASSLDGRTQYF. In DNA form, the CDR3 reads TGTGCCAGCAGCTTAGATGGAAGGACCCAGTACTTC. Using reference TRBV7-2 and TRBJ2-5 for the parts outside the CDR3, the full variable domain is GAGVSQSPSNKVTEKGKDVELRCDPISGHTALYWYRQSLGQGLEFLIYFQGNSAPDKSGLPSDRFSAERTGGSVSTLTIQRTQQEDSAVYLCASSLDGRTQYFGPGTRLLVL.

As regards this clone: Distinct nucleotide sequences in the sample also encode this CDR3. This rearrangement joins TRBV28 to TRBJ2-4; perhaps TRBD2 as D (6 bases). The V and J ends lost 3 bases and 0 bases respectively, with 9 bases between them. From germline, CDR1 is MDHEN and CDR2 SYDVKM. The CDR3 has 15 amino acids. The chain's CDR3 is CASSLGGLAKNIQYF. The CDR3 DNA is TGTGCCAGCAGTTTGGGAGGTTTAGCCAAAAACATTCAGTACTTC.

The chain has TRBV7-2 and TRBJ2-1; TRBD1 matches at 8 bases. V shed 5 bases and J 8 bases; nucleotides not matched to a gene: 5. This CDR3 spans 13 amino acids. Germline-derived CDR1 and CDR2 are SGHTA and FQGNSA. CDR3 region: CASSLYRGDEQFF. For the CDR3, the DNA is TGTGCCAGCAGCCTCTACAGGGGGGATGAGCAGTTCTTC. The whole variable domain, remainder taken from reference TRBV7-2 and TRBJ2-1, is GAGVSQSPSNKVTEKGKDVELRCDPISGHTALYWYRQSLGQGLEFLIYFQGNSAPDKSGLPSDRFSAERTGGSVSTLTIQRTQQEDSAVYLCASSLYRGDEQFFGPGTRLTVL.

The chain couples TRBV6-5 to TRBJ2-7; D gene unclear. CDR1 is MNHEY and CDR2 is SVGAGI in the germline V gene. Trimming removed 9 bases from V and 2 bases from J, with 5 bases in between. The CDR3 sequence is 10 residues long. CDR3 sequence reads: CASSAYEQYF. CDR3 DNA: TGTGCCAGTTCGGCCTACGAGCAGTACTTC.